The text below deals with one T cell receptor beta chain. What antigen it recognizes has not been identified. Base qualities are not provided; no much larger clone lies one nucleotide away. The immunoSEQ hsTCRB assay version 4 in survey mode was used to sequence TCRbeta repertoires from genomic DNA. Genomic DNA was diluted to approximately 10 ng/uL, and up to roughly 1 ug per sample was used for TCRbeta sequencing. In the paper's pipeline: Analysis of the TCRbeta data was done in ImmunoSeq Analyzer 3.0, and diversity was computed on productive nucleotide rearrangements. The improved Chao index was used to estimate lower-bound TCR diversity, and the Gini coefficient was used to estimate clonality using the Immunarch R package. Nucleotide rearrangements that differed but encoded the same CDR3beta amino acid sequence were counted as separate clonotypes. TCRbeta sequences significantly enriched in antigen-responding cells relative to anti-CD3/anti-CD28-activated cells were identified by differential abundance analysis. GLIPH2 clustered TCRs by predicted peptide-MHC specificity, both within individual participants and across merged participant data sets. TCRdb re-hosts the immuneACCESS table, in-frame sequences only. Its copies lack some clones; in the studies checked, an unresolved V gene accounts for under half of them, and the cause for the rest is not known. That table gives V, J and clone size, and the DNA gave D and trimming. This sample has about 36,000 clones in its table, and 75% to 85% of those were observed once. The ten largest clones represent 0.9% to 1% of the sample.

Based on the germline V gene (reference sequence), the CDR1 and CDR2 sequences are GTSNPN and SVGIG. V has 2 bases trimmed and J has 2 bases trimmed; junction bases matching no gene number 9. Reading from cysteine to phenylalanine, the CDR3 counts 16 amino acids. The read is trimmed to its CDR3 DNA, 48 bases read in frame from base 1. This sample is drawn from a study of persistence of HIV-infected CD4 T cells (TCRdb year 2020). About the study as a whole: The study isolated CMV- and HIV-1 Gag-responding CD4+ T cells from ART-treated individuals to examine antigen-driven clonal expansion of HIV-1-infected cells. Participants had been on suppressive ART for a median of around 8 years. Peripheral blood samples of up to 180 mL were obtained at multiple time points, with the exception of two participants, for whom leukapheresis was performed at a single time point. Proviral sequencing was used to assess clonality among infected cells, whereas TCRbeta sequencing gauged the clonality of all cells within each sorted population. Cross-participant TCR cluster analysis included roughly eight participants for CMV and six or seven participants for Gag. The research as a whole found: A correlation was observed between TCR oligoclonality and proviral oligoclonality within the same sorted populations. Antigen-responding cells were enriched for degenerate expanded CDR3beta sequences, which suggests convergent selection of CD4+ responses to CMV and Gag. TCRbeta richness in CMV- and Gag-responding cells was significantly lower than in anti-CD3/anti-CD28-responding cells; CMV-responding cells had higher oligoclonality than CD3/CD28-stimulated and Gag-responding cells. Only a small number of individuals took part in the study, and only a limited range of antigens was tested. Because the TCR analyses were done in bulk, restricting them to just the rare CMV-responding cells that actually carried HIV-1 proviruses was not possible.

Read against the paper, the sample's treatment or condition label means: suppressive antiretroviral therapy. A pool of overlapping HIV-1 Gag 15-mer peptides was used at 0.85 to 1 ug per peptide per mL for cell stimulation. Memory populations depleted of antigen-responding cells were obtained by sorting nonresponding CD40L-negative CD69-negative CD45RO-high memory CD4+ T cells. Participants were HIV-1-infected adults who started suppressive ART during chronic infection. For at least 4 years, participants had undetectable plasma HIV-1 RNA, below 50 copies/mL. To be included, participants needed a CD4+ T cell count above 400 cells/uL and a positive CMV serology. Before stimulation, PBMCs were isolated using density centrifugation and depleted of CD8+ T cells. CD8-depleted PBMCs were stimulated for more than 15 hours with anti-CD28/CD49d costimulation, CD40-blocking antibody and enfuvirtide to prevent new infections. Cell sorting was done on a Beckman Coulter MoFlo Legacy or XDP sorter, and dead cells were excluded with propidium iodide. For samples with more than one million cells, genomic DNA was extracted with the QIAamp DNA Mini Kit, and for all other samples the Quick-DNA Microprep Kit was used.

The specimen comprised cultured CD4+ T cells from PBMCs, sampled from a patient who received antiretroviral therapy. Per the publication, the cell subset or site label means: CD40L-CD69- CD45RO-high memory CD4 T cells not responding to Gag peptides. The source of this sequence is an adult with HIV. The donor label of this sample is uncertain. The chain links TRBV30 with TRBJ1-2; TRBD1 agrees with 9 junctional bases. The sequence in DNA is TGTGCCTGGAGTTCTCCACCGGGACAGGGAAACTATGGCTACACCTTC. Its translation is CAWSSPPGQGNYGYTF.